The clone carrying this T cell receptor beta chain was detected a few times. Its antigen remains unidentified. The germline gives CDR1 MNHEY, CDR2 SVGAGI. The CDR3 contains 17 residues. With 8 bases removed from V and 1 base from J, the gap between germline ends came to 23 bases. Using its own MiXCR run on the multiplex PCR reads, TCRdb lists one record per CDR3 protein. The sample lists over 200,000 distinct CDR3 sequences, around 35% occurring once. These data are taken from a study of breast tumors, draining lymph nodes, adjacent tissues. Findings of the study overall: Data only fit, rather than demonstrated, lymph node origin of most tumor T cells. Tumor repertoires ranked between lymph nodes and nontumor tissue in diversity, with V and J gene preferences. The data were judged consistent with most tumor T cells coming from lymph node and expanding in tumor.

The lymph nodes were axillary draining lymph nodes from breast cancer patients. The sequenced material came from axillary lymph node tissue. The rearrangement uses TRBV6-5 and TRBJ1-2, with D possibly TRBD1 on 6 matching bases. The clonotype originates from a female donor with breast cancer. Some clones in this sample may be carry-over from other donors' samples. CDR3 sequence (DNA): TGTGCCAGCCCTTTCCACCATACAGGGACCCATAACTATGGCTACACCTTC. It translates to CASPFHHTGTHNYGYTF.